The clone carrying this T cell receptor beta chain was observed at least ten times. Antigen: not known. The data belong to a study of response to subunit inactivated influenza vaccine. Overall study results and limits: Only a handful of new T cells, the authors suggested, are recruited with each seasonal influenza vaccination.

TCRdb fed the RT-PCR reads into MiXCR, producing one record per CDR3 protein. This sample has 650,000 or so distinct CDR3 sequences, with around 15% found just once. The CDR3 is 19 amino acids. From germline, CDR1 is MNHEY and CDR2 SVGEGT. The V segment lost 0 bases and the J segment 1 base; nucleotides outside the gene matches: 14. The sample in question was PBMCs from blood, obtained 14 to 15 days before vaccination. J is TRBJ1-1 and V is TRBV6-2 or TRBV6-3; 7 bases map to TRBD1. This sequence originates from a man aged 50-60 years who received an inactivated influenza vaccine. In DNA, the CDR3 is TGTGCCAGCAGTTACTCAAGGACGACGACAGGGACGTGGAACACTGAAGCTTTCTTT. Its protein is CASSYSRTTTGTWNTEAFF.